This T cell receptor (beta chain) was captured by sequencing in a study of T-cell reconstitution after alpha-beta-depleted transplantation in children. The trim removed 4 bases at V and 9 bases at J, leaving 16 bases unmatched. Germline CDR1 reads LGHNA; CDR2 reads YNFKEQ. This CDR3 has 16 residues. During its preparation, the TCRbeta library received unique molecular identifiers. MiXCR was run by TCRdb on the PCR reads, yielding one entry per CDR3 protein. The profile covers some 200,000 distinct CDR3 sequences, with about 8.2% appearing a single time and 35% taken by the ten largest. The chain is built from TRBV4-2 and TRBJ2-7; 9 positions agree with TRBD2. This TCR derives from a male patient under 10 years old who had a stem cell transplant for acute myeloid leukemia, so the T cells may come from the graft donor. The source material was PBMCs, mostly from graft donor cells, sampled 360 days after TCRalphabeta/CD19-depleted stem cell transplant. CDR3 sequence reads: CASSLTSLAGLRRQYF. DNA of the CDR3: TGTGCCAGCAGCCTCACAAGTCTAGCGGGACTCCGGCGGCAGTACTTC.